The next 6 T cell receptor beta chains were all read from a single sample in a study of blood T cell repertoires in COVID-19. The table came from immunoSEQ multiplex PCR; TCRdb's copy has only in-frame clones and leaves some out. The repertoire consists of 65,000 to 90,000 clones, with about 91% occurring once and the leading ten covering 5.5% to 7.5%. The sequenced material came from peripheral blood. The receptors come from a woman of 80 years or more with acute or convalescent COVID-19.

This clone has just one count. The gene calls are TRBV5-6 and TRBJ1-5; D not resolved. Trimming took 4 bases from V and 6 from J, leaving 11 bases between them. This CDR3 comprises 13 residues. Germline V gives CDR1 SGHDT, CDR2 YYEEEE. The CDR3 reads CASSPGRGQPQHF. The CDR3 bases are TGTGCCAGCAGCCCCGGGCGGGGTCAGCCCCAGCATTTT. Combining the CDR3 with reference TRBV5-6 and TRBJ1-5 gives the whole variable domain DAGVTQSPTHLIKTRGQQVTLRCSPKSGHDTVSWYQQALGQGPQFIFQYYEEEERQRGNFPDRFSGHQFPNYSSELNVNALLLGDSALYLCASSPGRGQPQHFGDGTRLSIL.

The chain couples TRBV5-6 to TRBJ2-3, with 12 nucleotides matching TRBD1. The CDR3 totals 15 residues. V lost 3 bases and J lost 5; bases outside the gene matches: 4. Per germline, CDR1 SGHDT and CDR2 YYEEEE. The CDR3 nucleotides are TGTGCCAGCAGCTGGGGGACAGGGGGCCAAGATACGCAGTATTTT. Protein: CASSWGTGGQDTQYF.

The V gene is TRBV19, the J gene TRBJ1-5; perhaps TRBD1 as D (5 bases). The germline V gene encodes CDR1 LNHDA and CDR2 SQIVND (reference sequence). The CDR3 contains 12 residues. V was pared by 7 bases and J by 7 bases, with 11 bases between. The CDR3 sequence is CASTFGGQPQHF. DNA of the CDR3: TGTGCCAGTACCTTCGGGGGACAGCCCCAGCATTTT.

The chain links TRBV25-1 to TRBJ1-4, with a tentative D call TRBD1 (6 bases). The germline CDR1 and CDR2 sequences are MGHDK and SYGVNS. This CDR3 is 16 amino acids long. V lost 4 bases and J 5 bases, leaving 17 bases between the germline ends. The CDR3 region is CASSALTGNPNEKLFF. The CDR3 DNA follows: TGTGCCAGCAGTGCCCTTACAGGGAATCCGAATGAAAAACTGTTTTTT.

CDR3 residues: CASSYTGQNYGYTF. In nucleotides, the CDR3 is TGTGCCAGCAGTTACACGGGACAGAACTATGGCTACACCTTC. J is TRBJ1-2 and V is TRBV6-5; 7 bases align to TRBD1. CDR1 is MNHEY, CDR2 SVGAGI, per germline. The CDR3 spans 14 residues. Unmatched junction bases numbered 2, after V lost 2 bases and J lost 2 bases.

This clone was recorded only once. The chain joins TRBV25-1 to TRBJ1-4; weak D call: TRBD1 (6 bases). The germline V and J ends were trimmed by 4 bases and 6 bases, with 9 bases remaining between them. The CDR3 is 13 amino acids. Looked up from germline, CDR1 is MGHDK and CDR2 is SYGVNS. The CDR3 protein is CASSVTGHEKLFF. CDR3 nucleotides: TGTGCCAGCAGTGTAACAGGGCATGAAAAACTGTTTTTT.